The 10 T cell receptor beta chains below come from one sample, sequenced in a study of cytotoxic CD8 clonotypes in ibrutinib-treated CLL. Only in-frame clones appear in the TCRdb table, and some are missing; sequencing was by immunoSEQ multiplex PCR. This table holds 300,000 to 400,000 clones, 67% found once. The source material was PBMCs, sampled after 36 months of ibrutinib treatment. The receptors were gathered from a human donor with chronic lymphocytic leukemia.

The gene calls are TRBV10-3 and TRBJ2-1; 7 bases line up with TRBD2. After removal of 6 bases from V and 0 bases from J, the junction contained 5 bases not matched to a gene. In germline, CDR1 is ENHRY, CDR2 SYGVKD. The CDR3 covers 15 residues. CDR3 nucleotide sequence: TGTGCCATCAGCGAGCGGGGAAACTCCTACAATGAGCAGTTCTTC. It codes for CAISERGNSYNEQFF.

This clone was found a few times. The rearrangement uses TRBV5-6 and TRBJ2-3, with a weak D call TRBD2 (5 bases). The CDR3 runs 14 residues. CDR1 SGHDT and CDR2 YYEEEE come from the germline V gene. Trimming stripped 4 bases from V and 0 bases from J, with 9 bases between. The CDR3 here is CASSRRLSTDTQYF. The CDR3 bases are TGTGCCAGCAGCCGACGACTAAGCACAGATACGCAGTATTTT.

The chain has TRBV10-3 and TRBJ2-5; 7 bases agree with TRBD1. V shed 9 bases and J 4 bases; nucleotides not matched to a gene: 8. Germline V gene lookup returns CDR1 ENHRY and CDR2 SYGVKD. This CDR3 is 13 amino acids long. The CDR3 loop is CAIKARQGETQYF. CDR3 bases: TGTGCCATAAAGGCTCGACAGGGAGAGACCCAGTACTTC.

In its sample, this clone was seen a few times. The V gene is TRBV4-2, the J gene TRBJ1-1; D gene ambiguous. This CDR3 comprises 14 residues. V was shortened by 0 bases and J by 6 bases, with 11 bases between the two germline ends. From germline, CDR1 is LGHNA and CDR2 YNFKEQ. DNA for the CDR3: TGTGCCAGCAGCCAAGATCGATTGCAGTCTGAAGCTTTCTTT. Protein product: CASSQDRLQSEAFF.

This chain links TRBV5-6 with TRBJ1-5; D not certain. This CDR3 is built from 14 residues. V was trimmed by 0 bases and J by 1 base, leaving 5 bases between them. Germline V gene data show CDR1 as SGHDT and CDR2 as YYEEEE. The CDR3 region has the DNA TGTGCCAGCAGCTTGGGACGGAGCAATCAGCCCCAGCATTTT. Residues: CASSLGRSNQPQHF.

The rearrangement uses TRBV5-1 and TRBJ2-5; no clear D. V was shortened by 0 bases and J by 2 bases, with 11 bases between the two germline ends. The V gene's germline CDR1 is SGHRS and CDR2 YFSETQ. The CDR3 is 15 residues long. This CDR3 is CASSLGTTPQETQYF. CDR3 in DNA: TGCGCCAGCAGCTTGGGAACGACCCCGCAAGAGACCCAGTACTTC.

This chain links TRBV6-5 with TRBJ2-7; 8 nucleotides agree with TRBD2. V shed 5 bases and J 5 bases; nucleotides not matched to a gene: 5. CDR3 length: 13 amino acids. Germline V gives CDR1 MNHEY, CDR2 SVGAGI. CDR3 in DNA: TGTGCCAGCAGTCACCGACTAGCGCACGAGCAGTACTTC. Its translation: CASSHRLAHEQYF.

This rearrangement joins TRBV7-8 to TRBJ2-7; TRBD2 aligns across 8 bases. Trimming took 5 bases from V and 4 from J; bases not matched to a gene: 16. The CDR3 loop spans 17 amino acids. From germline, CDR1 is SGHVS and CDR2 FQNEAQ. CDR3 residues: CASSVSRIGLAFYEQYF. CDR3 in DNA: TGTGCCAGCAGCGTCTCGCGAATCGGACTAGCTTTTTACGAGCAGTACTTC.

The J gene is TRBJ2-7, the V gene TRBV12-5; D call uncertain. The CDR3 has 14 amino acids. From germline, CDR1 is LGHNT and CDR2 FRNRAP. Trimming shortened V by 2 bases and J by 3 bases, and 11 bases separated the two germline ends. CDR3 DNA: TGTGCTAGTGGTTTGTCGGTAGCACACTACGAGCAGTACTTC. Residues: CASGLSVAHYEQYF.

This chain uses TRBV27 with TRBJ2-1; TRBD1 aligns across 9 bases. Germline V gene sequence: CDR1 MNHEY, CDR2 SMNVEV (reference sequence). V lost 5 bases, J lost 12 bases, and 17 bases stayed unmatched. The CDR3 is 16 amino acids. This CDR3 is CASSAAGTGWTKGQFF. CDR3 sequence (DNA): TGTGCCAGCAGTGCCGCCGGGACAGGGTGGACCAAGGGGCAGTTCTTC.